This T cell receptor beta chain stems from a study of spatial heterogeneity in lung cancer. Stated time point: sample taken at primary tumor resection. This clonotype was observed many times. Its cognate antigen is unknown. Little can be read into the size of this beta chain, an off-target read in a library designed for alpha chains. Findings and caveats of the study: In tumors, expanded intratumoral alpha and beta TCR counts tracked mutation counts.

Per the germline V gene, CDR1 is SGHAT and CDR2 is FQNNGV. CDR3 size: 13 residues. V lost 1 base to trimming and J lost 5 bases, with 6 bases between them. TCRdb re-analysed the 5' RACE reads in MiXCR, keeping a single row per CDR3 protein. In the table there are roughly 9,000 distinct CDR3 sequences, over 6% of which are singletons. This receptor was obtained from a male donor with early-stage non-small cell lung cancer. The specimen comprised lung tumor tissue, sampled at surgery. The V gene is TRBV11-2, the J gene TRBJ1-5; D not resolved. The CDR3 nucleotides read TGTGCCAGCAGCTTAGGAGTGGATCAGCCCCAGCATTTT. Protein sequence: CASSLGVDQPQHF.